The next 9 T cell receptor beta chains were all read from a single sample in a study of tumor and adjacent non-tumor tissue in lung cancer (dated by TCRdb to 2016 to 2019). Libraries were made using multiplex PCR. Instrument on record: Illumina HiSeq 2500. TCRbeta libraries were constructed through three rounds of nested PCR with primers (Table S4) according to protocols adapted from ARM-PCR. Clones were called with MiXCR by TCRdb after fastp trimmed the public reads at Q25, and only in-frame beta chains were retained. Rows are unified per CDR3 protein, each entry keeping the most common DNA and genes. The sample includes 90,000 to 110,000 distinct CDR3 sequences, with roughly 77% observed a single time. 35% to 40% of the sample lies in the top ten. RNA was isolated from bulk unsorted tissue, and RNA quality was assessed with a NanoDrop ND-1000 and an Agilent 2100. Material: lung tumor tissue. The source is a woman aged 55-69 years with non-small cell lung cancer.

A word on this clonotype: This may arise from a read error, as a much more abundant clone is one base away. The V gene is TRBV29-1, the J gene TRBJ1-2; 7 positions agree with TRBD1. The V gene's germline CDR1 is SQVTM and CDR2 ANQGSEA. The CDR3 extends over 11 amino acids. The CDR3 DNA reads as TGCGGCGTTGCAGGGGGCTATGGCTACACCTTC. Its protein is CGVAGGYGYTF.

In its sample, this clonotype was seen a few times. A much larger clonotype is one base distant, so this may be a read error. The chain combines TRBV20-1 with TRBJ2-3; 13 bases line up with TRBD2. The germline CDR1 and CDR2 sequences are DFQATT and SNEGSKA (reference sequence). The CDR3 has 14 amino acids. CDR3 sequence: CSTPGLAGTVTQYF. The CDR3 DNA reads TGCAGTACCCCGGGACTAGCGGGAACAGTTACGCAGTATTTT.

Concerning this clonotype itself: A read error may account for a junction end that differs from germline. V and J are TRBV4-1 and TRBJ2-2; D is possibly TRBD2 (5 bases). Germline assignment: CDR1 MGHRA and CDR2 YSYEKL. The CDR3 runs to 16 residues. The CDR3 DNA follows: TGCGCCAGCAGCCAAGAACCGAGGGCCATCACCGCGGAGCTGTTTTTT. This translates into CASSQEPRAITAELFF.

A remark on this clonotype: The conserved final phenylalanine or tryptophan is absent from the CDR3, which likely points to a read error. The J gene is TRBJ2-1, the V gene TRBV4-3; D is ambiguous. CDR3 length: 13 residues. Germline CDR1 is LGHNA and CDR2 is YSLEER. In DNA form, the CDR3 reads TGCGCCAACAGCCGCGACAACTACAATGAGCAGTTCTTA. Translation gives CANSRDNYNEQFL.

V and J are TRBV11-2 and TRBJ2-5, with D perhaps TRBD2 (5 bases). The V gene's germline CDR1 is SGHAT and CDR2 FQNNGV. V was pared by 6 bases and J by 3 bases, with 14 bases between. The CDR3 spans 14 residues. The CDR3 loop is CASSPQGGEETQYF. The CDR3 DNA follows: TGTGCCAGCAGTCCACAAGGAGGTGAAGAGACCCAGTACTTC. Supplemented by reference TRBV11-2 and TRBJ2-5, the full variable domain reads EAGVAQSPRYKIIEKRQSVAFWCNPISGHATLYWYQQILGQGPKLLIQFQNNGVVDDSQLPKDRFSAERLKGVDSTLKIQPAKLEDSAVYLCASSPQGGEETQYFGPGTRLLVL.

CDR3 sequence (DNA): TGTGCCAGCAGCCCTGGCGGGTATCAGCCCCAGCATTTT. Translated: CASSPGGYQPQHF. The chain recombines TRBV7-9 with TRBJ1-5, with no clear D. V lost 5 bases and J 5 bases, leaving 10 bases between the germline ends. The CDR3 loop spans 13 amino acids. Germline CDR1 is SEHNR and CDR2 is FQNEAQ (reference sequence).

Comment on this clonotype: A read error may explain this, as a much larger clone is one base away. V usage is TRBV28 and J usage is TRBJ1-1; unclear D gene. V was pared by 6 bases and J by 5 bases, with 13 bases between. The CDR3 is made up of 13 amino acids. Germline CDR1 is MDHEN and CDR2 is SYDVKM. The CDR3 loop is CASSLYKRTEAFF. The DNA for the CDR3 is TGTGCCAGCAGCCTCTACAAGAGGACTGAAGCTTTCTTT.

A note on this clonotype: The CDR3 carries no conserved terminal phenylalanine or tryptophan, so it likely arises from a read error. This sequence joins TRBV5-1 and TRBJ2-1, with unresolved D. Germline V gene sequence: CDR1 SGHRS, CDR2 YFSETQ. The V end lost 1 base, the J end lost 4 bases, and 12 bases lay between the germline ends. There are 15 residues in the CDR3. DNA of the CDR3: TGCGCCAGCAGCTTGAGGATTAGCAGTTACAATGAGCAGTTCCTC. Its translation: CASSLRISSYNEQFL.

As for this clonotype: Since a much larger clone is just one base distant, this may be a read error. This rearrangement joins TRBV20-1 to TRBJ1-5; weak D call: TRBD1 (5 bases). The germline V gene has CDR1 DFQATT and CDR2 SNEGSKA (reference sequence). This CDR3 region has 14 residues. CDR3 in amino acids: CSARDLQGTQSQHF. The CDR3 DNA reads TGCAGTGCTAGAGATCTGCAGGGTACTCAGTCCCAGCATTTT.